The present TCR beta chain was sequenced within a study of cytomegalovirus exposure and HLA in healthy donors. Study context: The roughly 670 first-cohort repertoires shared a platform with the roughly 120 validation repertoires, as reported in a later analysis. Study findings and constraints: Per published reports, the classifier diagnosed cytomegalovirus status with high specificity and sensitivity.

A note on this clone: Its antigen is unknown.

Some clones are missing from TCRdb's copy, which holds only in-frame ones; the method was immunoSEQ multiplex PCR. Of around 400,000 clones in the sample, roughly 88% were seen once. V lost 2 bases and J lost 7, with 9 bases in between. The CDR3 runs 13 residues. Germline CDR1 reads MNHEY; CDR2 reads SMNVEV (reference sequence). The V gene is TRBV27, the J gene TRBJ1-5; possibly TRBD1 for D (5 bases). The sample comprised PBMCs. The origin of this receptor is a woman aged 18-29 years in good health and CMV-seronegative. CDR3 amino acids: CASSLGGSQPQHF. For the CDR3, the DNA is TGTGCCAGCAGTTTAGGGGGGTCCCAGCCCCAGCATTTT.